The TCR beta chain described here comes from a study of blood T cell repertoires in COVID-19 (dated by TCRdb to about 2020). Looking at the study overall: The collaborator samples originated in the United States, Italy and Spain and spanned the acute and convalescent phases of COVID-19. The material from the prospective study consisted of cDNA or gDNA derived from T cells, B-cell-depleted T cells, or PBMCs. The dataset comprised deeply sampled blood TCRbeta repertoires from subjects exposed to, actively infected with, or recovered from COVID-19. Where available, HLA class I and class II types were obtained from metadata supplied by the sample provider rather than from assay-based typing. Samples were obtained from the ongoing ImmuneRACE study (first 160 participants) and from 1,200 or so subjects provided by 6 global collaborators. Sample metadata almost always included a de-identified subject ID, COVID-19 status, age in years and sex. The repertoires were released in a freely available public database intended as a resource for research on the immune response to SARS-CoV-2.

Collaborating institutions collected whole blood in K2EDTA tubes following their own protocols. For TCRbeta analysis, collaborator samples were shipped as frozen whole blood, as isolated PBMCs, or as DNA extracted from either sample type. The V end loses 5 bases and the J end loses 4 bases, and a stretch of 9 bases separates them. The cysteine opens and the phenylalanine closes a CDR3 of 14 amino acids. CDR3 DNA only is kept here, 42 bases in frame from base 1. CDR1 and CDR2 (SGHTA, FQGNSA) derive from the germline V gene. This clone was counted a single time. The clone's antigen remains unknown. It has no much larger one-base neighbor in the sample; base qualities were not kept. What the authors observed across the whole study: The quantity of clinical and demographic metadata differed by source and by participant and was supplied without curation.

TCRbeta CDR3 regions were amplified from genomic DNA by means of the immunoSEQ Assay, a bias-controlled multiplex PCR. The source study handled its data this way. The number of nucleated cells in each sample was estimated from the amplification of reference gene primers within the assay. Sequence reads were collapsed and filtered to measure the absolute abundance of every unique TCRbeta CDR3 rearrangement. For each sample, productive Simpson clonality was calculated by taking the square root of Simpson's diversity index across productive rearrangements. The table was pulled from immuneACCESS by TCRdb, which kept in-frame rearrangements only. Such tables lose some clones; where checked, under half of the loss comes from unresolved V genes, and the rest has no known cause. V and J calls and clone size come straight from that table; D and trimming were deduced from the DNA. This sample lists 150,000 or so clones; 82% were detected once. Of the sample, around 15% is held by the ten largest clones.

The sequenced sample consisted of peripheral blood. The clonotype originates from a human donor with acute or convalescent COVID-19. The donor label of this sample is uncertain. This receptor chain uses TRBV7-2 and TRBJ2-6; the D gene cannot be named for sure. The nucleotides are TGTGCCAGCAGCGCCGCTAGGGGGGCCAACGTCCTGACTTTC. This translates into CASSAARGANVLTF.